The 29 T cell receptor beta chains given below trace back to one sample, sequenced in a study of response to subunit inactivated influenza vaccine. TCRdb analysed the RT-PCR reads with MiXCR anew, one entry per CDR3 protein. Altogether over 400,000 distinct CDR3 sequences are present, roughly 9.7% being singletons, with the ten largest covering about an eighth. The sample was PBMCs from blood, taken 45 days after vaccination. These receptors were collected from a middle-aged man who received an inactivated influenza vaccine.

The chain is built from TRBV20-1 and TRBJ2-1; a weak D match, TRBD2 (5 bases). Germline V lookup: CDR1 DFQATT, CDR2 SNEGSKA (reference sequence). The CDR3 is 16 residues long. With 1 base removed from V and 5 bases from J, the gap between germline ends came to 18 bases. Here the CDR3 reads CSARARWWTGDNEQFF. The DNA for the CDR3 is TGCAGTGCTAGAGCCCGCTGGTGGACTGGGGACAATGAGCAGTTCTTC.

This clonotype appeared a few times. V usage is TRBV20-1 and J usage is TRBJ2-3, with TRBD2 matching over 8 bases. Germline lookup yields CDR1 DFQATT and CDR2 SNEGSKA (reference sequence). The CDR3 is made up of 14 amino acids. Trimming removed 3 bases from V and 3 bases from J; junction bases left unmatched: 5. The CDR3 is CSASRAGVTDTQYF. DNA for the CDR3: TGCAGTGCTAGCCGAGCGGGAGTGACAGATACGCAGTATTTT.

This clonotype was recorded a few times. The J gene is TRBJ2-1, the V gene TRBV5-1, with D unclear. Per germline, CDR1 SGHRS and CDR2 YFSETQ. V was trimmed by 3 bases and J by 6 bases, leaving 13 bases between them. The CDR3 totals 14 residues. CDR3 region: CASSYSGPPNEQFF. In nucleotides, the CDR3 is TGCGCCAGCAGCTATTCCGGGCCCCCCAATGAGCAGTTCTTC.

This chain links TRBV12-3 or TRBV12-4 with TRBJ2-7; TRBD1 or TRBD2 may be the D gene (5 bases each). Trimming left V 3 bases short and J 5 bases short, with 23 bases between. The CDR3 contains 17 residues. The CDR3 DNA follows: TGTGCCAGCAGTTTTATGGGAATTTTGGGGGAGTCGCACGAGCAGTACTTC. Its protein is CASSFMGILGESHEQYF.

The chain combines TRBV20-1 with TRBJ2-7, with a weak D call TRBD1 (5 bases). This CDR3 has 14 residues. Germline-derived CDR1 and CDR2 are DFQATT and SNEGSKA (reference sequence). Trimming removed 0 bases from V and 5 bases from J, with 14 bases in between. The CDR3 spells CSARDRGRVNEQYF. The CDR3 DNA is TGCAGTGCTAGAGATAGGGGTAGAGTCAACGAGCAGTACTTC.

This clonotype was detected many times. The chain uses TRBV20-1 and TRBJ1-4; no firm D call. This CDR3 has 12 amino acids. V was trimmed by 7 bases and J by 5 bases, leaving 11 bases between them. The V gene's germline CDR1 is DFQATT and CDR2 SNEGSKA (reference sequence). The CDR3 sequence: CSVKVGNEKLFF. For the CDR3, the DNA is TGCAGTGTAAAGGTGGGGAATGAAAAACTGTTTTTT.

This clonotype was picked up many times. Written as DNA, the CDR3 is TGTGCCAGCAGTAGGTCTCTCCGGAGTGACAATGAGCAGTTCTTC. It is translated as CASSRSLRSDNEQFF. The chain employs TRBV12-3 or TRBV12-4 and TRBJ2-1, with unresolved D. V was pared by 5 bases and J by 5 bases, with 16 bases between. CDR3 length: 15 residues.

V gene TRBV6-1 combines with J gene TRBJ2-4; 7 bases line up with TRBD1. CDR3 size: 13 residues. The germline gives CDR1 MNHNS, CDR2 SASEGT. Trimming took 7 bases from V and 4 from J; bases not matched to a gene: 4. CDR3 nucleotides: TGTGCCAGCACGTCGACAGGGAAAAACATTCAGTACTTC. It codes for CASTSTGKNIQYF.

This clonotype was counted a few times. The gene calls are TRBV4-3 and TRBJ2-4; D perhaps matches TRBD2 (6 bases). Per germline, CDR1 LGHNA and CDR2 YSLEER. Trimming stripped 4 bases from V and 7 bases from J, with 14 bases between. The CDR3 runs to 14 residues. The CDR3: CASSRGESGNIQYF. The CDR3 DNA follows: TGCGCCAGCAGCCGAGGGGAGAGCGGGAACATTCAGTACTTC.

In its sample, this clonotype was seen a few times. This sequence joins TRBV20-1 and TRBJ2-1, with TRBD2 matching over 8 bases. The CDR3 contains 14 residues. Trimming cost V 3 bases and J 7 bases; bases outside gene matches: 8. Germline V gene data show CDR1 as DFQATT and CDR2 as SNEGSKA (reference sequence). This CDR3 reads CSASRGLGGNEQFF. The DNA for the CDR3 is TGCAGTGCTAGTAGGGGACTAGGGGGGAATGAGCAGTTCTTC.

This clonotype was counted only a few times. The chain carries TRBV29-1 and TRBJ2-7, with unresolved D. Germline CDR1 reads SQVTM; CDR2 reads ANQGSEA. This CDR3 spans 12 amino acids. Trimming pared 4 bases from V and 6 bases from J, leaving 13 bases between. Written as DNA, the CDR3 is TGCAGCGTTGCTCCTTCTCTCTTCGAGCAGTACTTC. This gives the protein CSVAPSLFEQYF.

This clonotype has more than one count but fewer than ten. The V call is TRBV5-1, the J call TRBJ2-1; 14 nucleotides match TRBD2. Germline-derived CDR1 and CDR2 are SGHRS and YFSETQ. V lost 3 bases to trimming and J lost 0 bases; unmatched junction nucleotides: 8. The CDR3 consists of 19 residues. The CDR3 reads CASSSGTSGSSSSYNEQFF. The CDR3, as DNA: TGCGCCAGCAGCTCCGGGACTAGCGGGAGCTCGAGCTCCTACAATGAGCAGTTCTTC.

This clonotype was counted a few times. The rearrangement links TRBV7-2 to TRBJ2-1; D remains unclear. The CDR3 sequence is 15 residues long. Germline CDR1 SGHTA, CDR2 FQGNSA. The ends were cut back, 1 base at V and 0 bases at J, with 7 bases in the middle. The CDR3: CASSLGNSSYNEQFF. The CDR3 DNA reads as TGTGCCAGCAGCTTAGGAAACAGCTCCTACAATGAGCAGTTCTTC.

V gene TRBV10-3 combines with J gene TRBJ2-1; 9 bases fit TRBD2. V trimming: 7 bases; J trimming: 8 bases; junction bases outside the gene matches: 12. This CDR3 is 15 amino acids long. The V gene's germline CDR1 is ENHRY and CDR2 SYGVKD. CDR3: CAITKLGLATDEQFF. The CDR3 bases are TGTGCCATCACCAAACTAGGACTAGCGACTGATGAGCAGTTCTTC.

This clonotype was observed a handful of times. The V call is TRBV5-1, the J call TRBJ2-7, with D unresolved. The CDR3 spans 15 residues. V lost 1 base to trimming and J lost 0 bases, with 11 bases between them. Germline CDR1 reads SGHRS; CDR2 reads YFSETQ. CDR3 sequence (DNA): TGCGCCAGCAGCTTGTATCCGGACCCCTCCTACGAGCAGTACTTC. Protein: CASSLYPDPSYEQYF.

This chain uses TRBV27 with TRBJ2-1; TRBD1 matches 7 bases. The CDR3 covers 15 residues. CDR1 and CDR2 (germline): MNHEY, SMNVEV (reference sequence). The V gene end was trimmed by 5 bases and the J gene end by 2 bases; junction bases not matched to a gene: 6. The CDR3 protein is CASSTRDRTYNEQFF. CDR3 in DNA: TGTGCCAGCAGTACCCGGGACAGAACCTACAATGAGCAGTTCTTC.

This clonotype appeared a few times. The J gene is TRBJ2-5, the V gene TRBV29-1, with TRBD2 as a possible D gene (7 bases). CDR1 and CDR2 (germline): SQVTM, ANQGSEA. V was shortened by 7 bases and J by 2 bases, with 11 bases between the two germline ends. The CDR3 length is 12 residues. CDR3 bases: TGCAGCGGGGGGCGGGGGCAAGAGACCCAGTACTTC. Encoded protein: CSGGRGQETQYF.

This clonotype occurred a few times. The CDR3 coding sequence is TGTGCCAGCAGCCGATCCGGGACAGGATACAATGAGCAGTTCTTC. Amino acid sequence: CASSRSGTGYNEQFF. The chain carries TRBV7-9 and TRBJ2-1; TRBD1 aligns across 8 bases. V lost 5 bases and J lost 4; bases outside the gene matches: 7. The germline V gene has CDR1 SEHNR and CDR2 FQNEAQ (reference sequence). The CDR3 contains 15 residues.

The rearrangement uses TRBV7-2 and TRBJ2-2; no clear D gene. The CDR3 has 17 amino acids. The germline CDR1 and CDR2 sequences are SGHTA and FQGNSA. V gave up 0 bases and J gave up 1 base, with 12 bases separating them. The CDR3 DNA reads TGTGCCAGCAGCTTAGCGACGTGGGCTAGGAACACCGGGGAGCTGTTTTTT. Translation gives CASSLATWARNTGELFF.

This clonotype was counted between two and nine times. The chain has TRBV24-1 and TRBJ2-5; no clear D gene. This CDR3 is built from 15 residues. Germline CDR1 reads KGHDR; CDR2 reads SFDVKD. With 1 base removed from V and 2 bases from J, the gap between germline ends came to 10 bases. The CDR3 loop is CATSDLTAGQETQYF. CDR3 coding DNA: TGTGCCACCAGTGATTTAACAGCAGGACAAGAGACCCAGTACTTC.

This chain joins TRBV28 and TRBJ2-5, with 9 bases matching TRBD2. CDR1 MDHEN and CDR2 SYDVKM come from the germline V gene. This CDR3 is 15 amino acids long. V shed 2 bases and J 5 bases; nucleotides not matched to a gene: 6. The CDR3, as DNA: TGTGCCAGCAGTTTAGCGGGGGGGCCTGTTGAGACCCAGTACTTC. Residues: CASSLAGGPVETQYF.

This sequence joins TRBV20-1 and TRBJ2-3; D is unclear. CDR3 length: 13 amino acids. V lost 2 bases and J 5 bases, leaving 11 bases between the germline ends. Per the germline V gene, CDR1 is DFQATT and CDR2 is SNEGSKA (reference sequence). The chain's CDR3 is CSARTPPLDTQYF. CDR3 DNA: TGCAGTGCTAGAACTCCCCCGTTAGATACGCAGTATTTT.

This clonotype was observed a handful of times. The chain uses TRBV15 and TRBJ2-3; 8 bases agree with TRBD2. Unmatched junction bases numbered 12, after V lost 2 bases and J lost 2 bases. CDR3 length: 18 residues. The germline gives CDR1 LNHNV, CDR2 YYDKDF (reference sequence). CDR3 DNA sequence: TGTGCCACCAGCAGAACAGCAAGAGCGGGGGAGCACACAGATACGCAGTATTTT. This translates into CATSRTARAGEHTDTQYF.

This clonotype was seen repeatedly, ten times or more. This chain uses TRBV20-1 with TRBJ2-1; D not certain. The V and J ends lost 7 bases and 2 bases respectively, with 15 bases between them. Per germline, CDR1 DFQATT and CDR2 SNEGSKA (reference sequence). The CDR3 is made up of 14 amino acids. The CDR3 protein is CSGSSGNAYNEQFF. In nucleotides, the CDR3 is TGCAGTGGGTCCTCAGGCAACGCCTACAATGAGCAGTTCTTC.

V is TRBV12-3 or TRBV12-4 and J is TRBJ1-1; 8 bases align to TRBD1. The CDR3 consists of 15 residues. The junction had 8 bases not matched to a gene; V was cut back by 5 bases and J by 3 bases. The CDR3 bases are TGTGCCAGCAGTCCATGGACAGGGAAGGACACTGAAGCTTTCTTT. It is translated as CASSPWTGKDTEAFF.

Many counts were recorded for this clonotype. The chain carries TRBV28 and TRBJ1-2; D not certain. Germline CDR1 MDHEN, CDR2 SYDVKM. V lost 2 bases and J 5 bases, leaving 6 bases between the germline ends. This CDR3 comprises 12 residues. This CDR3 is CASSLRGYGYTF. The CDR3 DNA is TGTGCCAGCAGTTTACGGGGTTATGGCTACACCTTC.

This clonotype was counted between two and nine times. The chain employs TRBV10-3 and TRBJ1-2, with 7 bases fitting TRBD1. The CDR3 runs 15 residues. CDR1 and CDR2 from the germline V gene are ENHRY and SYGVKD. The ends lost 0 bases at V and 4 bases at J; junction bases unmatched: 5. This CDR3 is CAISESTGSGYGYTF. The CDR3 nucleotides are TGTGCCATCAGTGAGTCGACAGGGTCGGGCTATGGCTACACCTTC.

This clonotype occurred a few times. The rearrangement uses TRBV7-3 and TRBJ2-2; a weak D match, TRBD2 (6 bases). Germline CDR1 reads SGHTA; CDR2 reads FQGTGA. V was shortened by 4 bases and J by 4 bases, with 13 bases between the two germline ends. The CDR3 has 15 amino acids. The CDR3 bases are TGTGCCAGCAGCTACTCCGGGACTTCCACCGGGGAGCTGTTTTTT. Translation gives CASSYSGTSTGELFF. Supplemented by reference TRBV7-3 and TRBJ2-2, the full variable domain reads GAGVSQTPSNKVTEKGKYVELRCDPISGHTALYWYRQSLGQGPEFLIYFQGTGAADDSGLPNDRFFAVRPEGSVSTLKIQRTERGDSAVYLCASSYSGTSTGELFFGEGSRLTVL.

This clonotype appeared a few times. This rearrangement joins TRBV14 to TRBJ1-6; D is unresolved. Per germline, CDR1 SGHDN and CDR2 FVKESK. Trimming pared 3 bases from V and 7 bases from J, leaving 7 bases between. The CDR3 is 13 residues long. CDR3 DNA sequence: TGTGCCAGCAGCCACACACCCAATTCACCCCTCCACTTT. This encodes CASSHTPNSPLHF. Based on the CDR3 plus reference TRBV14 and TRBJ1-6, the full variable domain is EAGVTQFPSHSVIEKGQTVTLRCDPISGHDNLYWYRRVMGKEIKFLLHFVKESKQDESGMPNNRFLAERTGGTYSTLKVQPAELEDSGVYFCASSHTPNSPLHFGNGTRLTVT.